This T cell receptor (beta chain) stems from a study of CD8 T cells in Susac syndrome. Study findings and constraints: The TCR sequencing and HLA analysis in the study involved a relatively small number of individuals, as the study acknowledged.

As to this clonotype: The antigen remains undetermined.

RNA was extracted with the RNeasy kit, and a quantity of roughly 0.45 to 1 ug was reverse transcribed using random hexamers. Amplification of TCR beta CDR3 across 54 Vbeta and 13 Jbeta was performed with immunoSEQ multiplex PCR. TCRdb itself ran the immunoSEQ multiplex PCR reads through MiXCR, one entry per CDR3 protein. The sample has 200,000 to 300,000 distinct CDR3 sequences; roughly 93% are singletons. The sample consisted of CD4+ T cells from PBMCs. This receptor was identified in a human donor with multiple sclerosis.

The CDR3 here is CASSQEGSRGSGNTIYF. The CDR3 region has the DNA TGCGCCAGCAGCCAAGAGGGGTCGAGGGGTTCTGGAAACACCATATATTTT. The chain joins TRBV4-1 to TRBJ1-3, with TRBD1 as a possible D gene (5 bases). The V end lost 0 bases, the J end lost 1 base, and 13 bases lay between the germline ends. The CDR3 has 17 residues. Germline V gene lookup returns CDR1 MGHRA and CDR2 YSYEKL.